Shown below are 2 T cell receptor beta chains from a single sample sequenced in a study of T cells expressing NK-cell markers. TCRdb re-called the 5' RACE reads and shows each CDR3 protein once, DNA omitted. The listing records about 430,000 distinct CDR3 sequences. The sequencing input was blood T cells: a sorted CD56 or NKG2C T cell subset, CD4+ or CD8+ T cells, or bulk PBMC T cells (not recorded which). Receptor source: a woman between 45 and 60 years old in good health.

The gene calls are TRBV10-3 and TRBJ2-1; with no DNA, the TCRdb D assignment of TRBD2 cannot be verified. The CDR3 is made up of 16 amino acids. Germline loops: CDR1 ENHRY, CDR2 SYGVKD. The CDR3: CAPTAPASGPYNEQFF.

The CDR3 spells CASSEKFGYEQYF. The chain combines TRBV2 with TRBJ2-7. Germline V gives CDR1 SNHLY, CDR2 FYNNEI. The CDR3 loop spans 13 amino acids.